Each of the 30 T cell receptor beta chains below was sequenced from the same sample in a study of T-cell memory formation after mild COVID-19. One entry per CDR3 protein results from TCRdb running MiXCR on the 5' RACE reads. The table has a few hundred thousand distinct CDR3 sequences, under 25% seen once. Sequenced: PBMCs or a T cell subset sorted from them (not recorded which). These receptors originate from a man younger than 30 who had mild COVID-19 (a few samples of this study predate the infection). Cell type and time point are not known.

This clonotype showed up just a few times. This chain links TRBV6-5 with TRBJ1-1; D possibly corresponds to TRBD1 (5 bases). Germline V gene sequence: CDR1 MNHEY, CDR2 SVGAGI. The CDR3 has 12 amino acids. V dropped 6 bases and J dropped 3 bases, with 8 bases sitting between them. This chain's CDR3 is CASSQGDTEAFF. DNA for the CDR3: TGTGCCAGCAGCCAGGGTGACACTGAAGCTTTCTTT.

The CDR3 DNA sequence: TGCAGGCCCAAAACGGGACCGATGAACACTGAAGCTTTCTTT. Amino acids: CRPKTGPMNTEAFF. The chain has TRBV20-1 and TRBJ1-1, with D perhaps matching TRBD1 (5 bases). Germline CDR1 is DFQATT and CDR2 is SNEGSKA (reference sequence). The CDR3 contains 14 residues.

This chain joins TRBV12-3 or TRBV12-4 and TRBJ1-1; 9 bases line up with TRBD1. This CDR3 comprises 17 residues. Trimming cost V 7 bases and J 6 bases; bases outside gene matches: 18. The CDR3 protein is CASTPGQGVLPPPEAFF. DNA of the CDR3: TGTGCCAGCACCCCGGGACAGGGAGTTCTTCCGCCTCCTGAAGCTTTCTTT.

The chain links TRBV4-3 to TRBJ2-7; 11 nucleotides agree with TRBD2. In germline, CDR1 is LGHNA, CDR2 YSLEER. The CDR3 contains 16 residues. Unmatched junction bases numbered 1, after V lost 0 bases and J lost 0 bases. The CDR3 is CASSQDSGGGSYEQYF. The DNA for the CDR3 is TGCGCCAGCAGCCAAGATAGCGGGGGGGGCTCCTACGAGCAGTACTTC.

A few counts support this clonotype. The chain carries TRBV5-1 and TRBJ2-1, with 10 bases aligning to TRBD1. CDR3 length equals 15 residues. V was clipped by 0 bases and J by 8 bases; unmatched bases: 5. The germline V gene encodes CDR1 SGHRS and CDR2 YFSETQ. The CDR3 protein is CASSLGQGAVDEQFF. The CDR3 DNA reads TGCGCCAGCAGCTTGGGACAGGGGGCGGTGGATGAGCAGTTCTTC.

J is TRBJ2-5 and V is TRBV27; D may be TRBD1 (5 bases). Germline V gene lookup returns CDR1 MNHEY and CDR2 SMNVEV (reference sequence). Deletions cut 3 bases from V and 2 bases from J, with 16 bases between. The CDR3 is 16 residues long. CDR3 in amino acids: CASSLFGATAQETQYF. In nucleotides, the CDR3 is TGTGCCAGCAGTTTGTTTGGGGCCACGGCTCAAGAGACCCAGTACTTC.

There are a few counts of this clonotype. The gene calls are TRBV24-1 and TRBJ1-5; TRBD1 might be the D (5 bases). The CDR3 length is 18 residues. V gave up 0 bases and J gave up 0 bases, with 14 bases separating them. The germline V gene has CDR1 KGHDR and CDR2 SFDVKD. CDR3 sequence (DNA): TGTGCCACCAGTGATTTGAGTCGTCACAGGAATAGCAATCAGCCCCAGCATTTT. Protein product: CATSDLSRHRNSNQPQHF.

The CDR3 nucleotides read TGTGCCAGCAGCGTAGGCCTAGCGGGGTTCACAGATACGCAGTATTTT. The encoded protein is CASSVGLAGFTDTQYF. J is TRBJ2-3 and V is TRBV9; 9 positions agree with TRBD2. V was clipped by 0 bases and J by 2 bases; unmatched bases: 4. The CDR3 sequence is 16 residues long. Germline CDR1 SGDLS, CDR2 YYNGEE.

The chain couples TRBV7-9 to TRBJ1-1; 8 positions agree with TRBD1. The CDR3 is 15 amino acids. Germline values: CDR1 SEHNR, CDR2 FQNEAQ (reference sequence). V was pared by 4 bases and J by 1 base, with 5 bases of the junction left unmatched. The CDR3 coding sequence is TGTGCCAGCAGCTGGACAGGGAGGGGGAACACTGAAGCTTTCTTT. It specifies CASSWTGRGNTEAFF.

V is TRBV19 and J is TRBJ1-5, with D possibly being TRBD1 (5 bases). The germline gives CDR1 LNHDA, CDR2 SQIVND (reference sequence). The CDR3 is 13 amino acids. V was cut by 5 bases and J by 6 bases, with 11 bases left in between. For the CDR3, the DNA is TGTGCCAGTAGTGTTCAGGGTGGTCAGCCCCAGCATTTT. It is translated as CASSVQGGQPQHF.

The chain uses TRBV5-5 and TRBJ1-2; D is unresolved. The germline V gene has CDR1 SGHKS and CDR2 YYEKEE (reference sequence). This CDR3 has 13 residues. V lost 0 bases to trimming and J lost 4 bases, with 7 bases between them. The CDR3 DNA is TGTGCCAGCAGCTTGGCGGGGATCTATGGCTACACCTTC. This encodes CASSLAGIYGYTF.

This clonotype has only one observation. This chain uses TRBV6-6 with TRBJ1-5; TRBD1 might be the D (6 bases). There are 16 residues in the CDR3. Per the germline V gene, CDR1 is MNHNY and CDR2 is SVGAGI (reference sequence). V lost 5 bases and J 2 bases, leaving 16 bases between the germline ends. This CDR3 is CASSTHRSGGNQPQHF. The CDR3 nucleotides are TGTGCCAGCAGTACACACAGGTCAGGGGGCAATCAGCCCCAGCATTTT.

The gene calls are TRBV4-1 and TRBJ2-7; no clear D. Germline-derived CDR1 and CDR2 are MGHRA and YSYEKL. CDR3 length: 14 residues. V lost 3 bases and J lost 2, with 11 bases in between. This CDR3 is CASSHPVVTYEQYF. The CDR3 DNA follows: TGCGCCAGCAGCCATCCCGTTGTCACCTACGAGCAGTACTTC.

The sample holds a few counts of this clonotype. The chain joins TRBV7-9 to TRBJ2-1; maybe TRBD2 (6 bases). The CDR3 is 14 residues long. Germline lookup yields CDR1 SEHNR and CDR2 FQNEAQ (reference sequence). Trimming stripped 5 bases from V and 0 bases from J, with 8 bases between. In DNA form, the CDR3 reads TGTGCCAGCAGCGTCGGGGGCTCCTACAATGAGCAGTTCTTC. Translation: CASSVGGSYNEQFF.

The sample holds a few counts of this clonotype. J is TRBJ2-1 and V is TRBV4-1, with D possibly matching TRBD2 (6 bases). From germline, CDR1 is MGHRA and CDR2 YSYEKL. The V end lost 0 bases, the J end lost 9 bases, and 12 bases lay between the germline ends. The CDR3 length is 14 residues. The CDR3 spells CASSQDGEESEQFF. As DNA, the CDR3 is TGCGCCAGCAGCCAAGATGGGGAGGAAAGTGAGCAGTTCTTC.

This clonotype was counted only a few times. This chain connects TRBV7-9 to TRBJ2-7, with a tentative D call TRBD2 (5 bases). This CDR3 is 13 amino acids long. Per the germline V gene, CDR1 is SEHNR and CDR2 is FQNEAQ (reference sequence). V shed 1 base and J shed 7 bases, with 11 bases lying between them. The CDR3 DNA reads TGTGCCAGCAGCTTAGACACTCCGGGAGAGCAGTACGTC. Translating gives CASSLDTPGEQYV.

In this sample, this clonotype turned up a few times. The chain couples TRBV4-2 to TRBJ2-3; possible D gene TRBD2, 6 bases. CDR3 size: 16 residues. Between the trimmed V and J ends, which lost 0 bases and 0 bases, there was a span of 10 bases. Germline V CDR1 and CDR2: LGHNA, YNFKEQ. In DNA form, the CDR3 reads TGTGCCAGCAGCCAAGAAGCAGCGGGTAGCACAGATACGCAGTATTTT. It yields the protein CASSQEAAGSTDTQYF.

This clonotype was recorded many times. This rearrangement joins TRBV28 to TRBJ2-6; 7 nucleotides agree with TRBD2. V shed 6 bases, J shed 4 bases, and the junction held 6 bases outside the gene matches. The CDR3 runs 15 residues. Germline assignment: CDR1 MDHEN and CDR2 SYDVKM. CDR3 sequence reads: CASRGGGTGANVLTF. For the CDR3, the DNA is TGTGCCAGCAGGGGGGGAGGGACCGGGGCCAACGTCCTGACTTTC.

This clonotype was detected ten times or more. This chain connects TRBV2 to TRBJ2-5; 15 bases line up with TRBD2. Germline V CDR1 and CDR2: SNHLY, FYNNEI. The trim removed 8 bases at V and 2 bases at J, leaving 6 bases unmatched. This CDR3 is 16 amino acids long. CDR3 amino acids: CASWTSGGASQETQYF. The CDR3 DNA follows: TGTGCCAGCTGGACTAGCGGGGGGGCGTCTCAAGAGACCCAGTACTTC.

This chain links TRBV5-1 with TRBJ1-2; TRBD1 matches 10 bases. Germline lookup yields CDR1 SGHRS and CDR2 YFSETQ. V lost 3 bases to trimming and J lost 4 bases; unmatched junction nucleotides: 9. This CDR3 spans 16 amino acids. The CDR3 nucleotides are TGCGCCAGCAGCTCCAAAACGACAGGGGGCCCCTATGGCTACACCTTC. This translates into CASSSKTTGGPYGYTF.

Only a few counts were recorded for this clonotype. The CDR3 loop is CASSFWTSGGETGELFF. The CDR3 DNA sequence: TGTGCCAGCAGCTTCTGGACTAGCGGGGGGGAAACCGGGGAGCTGTTTTTT. The V gene is TRBV11-2, the J gene TRBJ2-2; 15 nucleotides match TRBD2. The germline V gene encodes CDR1 SGHAT and CDR2 FQNNGV. The CDR3 is 17 residues long. Germline trimming cut 3 bases from V and 5 bases from J; bases unmatched to any gene: 4.

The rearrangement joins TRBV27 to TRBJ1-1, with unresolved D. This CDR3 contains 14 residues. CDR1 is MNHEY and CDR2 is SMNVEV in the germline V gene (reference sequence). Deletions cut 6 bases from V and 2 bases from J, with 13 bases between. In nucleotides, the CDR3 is TGTGCCAGCAGGACCCTCCTGGGAAACACTGAAGCTTTCTTT. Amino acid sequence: CASRTLLGNTEAFF.

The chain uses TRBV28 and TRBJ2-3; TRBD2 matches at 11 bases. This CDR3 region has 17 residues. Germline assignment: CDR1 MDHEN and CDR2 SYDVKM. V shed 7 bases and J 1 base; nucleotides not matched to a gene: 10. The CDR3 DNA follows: TGTGCCAGCATCACTAGCGGGGGCCTCAGGGGCACAGATACGCAGTATTTT. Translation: CASITSGGLRGTDTQYF.

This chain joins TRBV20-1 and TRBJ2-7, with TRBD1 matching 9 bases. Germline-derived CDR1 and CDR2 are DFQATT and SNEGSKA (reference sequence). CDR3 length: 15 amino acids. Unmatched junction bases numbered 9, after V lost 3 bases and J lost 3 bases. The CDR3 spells CSARGPGTGIYEQYV. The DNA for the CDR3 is TGCAGTGCTAGGGGTCCCGGGACAGGGATCTACGAGCAGTACGTC.

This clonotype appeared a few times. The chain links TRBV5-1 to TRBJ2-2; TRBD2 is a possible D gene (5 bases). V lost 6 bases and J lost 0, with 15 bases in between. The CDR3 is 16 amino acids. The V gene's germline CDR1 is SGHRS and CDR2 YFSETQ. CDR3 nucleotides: TGCGCCAGCATACCCCGGGGATTTACGAACACCGGGGAGCTGTTTTTT. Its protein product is CASIPRGFTNTGELFF.

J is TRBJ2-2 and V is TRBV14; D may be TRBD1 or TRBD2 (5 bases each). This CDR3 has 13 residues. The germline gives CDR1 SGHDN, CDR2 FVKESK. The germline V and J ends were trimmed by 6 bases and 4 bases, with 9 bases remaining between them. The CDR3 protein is CASRSGSTGELFF. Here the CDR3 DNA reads TGTGCCAGCAGATCAGGGAGCACCGGGGAGCTGTTTTTT.

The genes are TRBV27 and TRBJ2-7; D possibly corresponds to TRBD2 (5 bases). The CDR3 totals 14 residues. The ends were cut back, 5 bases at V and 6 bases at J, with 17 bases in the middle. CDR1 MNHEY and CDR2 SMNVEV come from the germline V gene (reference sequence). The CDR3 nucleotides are TGTGCCAGCAGTCCTCCCCCATCGGACTGCGAGCAGTACGTC. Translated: CASSPPPSDCEQYV.

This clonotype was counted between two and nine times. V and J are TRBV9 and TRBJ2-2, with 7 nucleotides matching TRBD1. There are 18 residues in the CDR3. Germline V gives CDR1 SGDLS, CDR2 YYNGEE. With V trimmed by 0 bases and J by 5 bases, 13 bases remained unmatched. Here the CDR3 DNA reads TGTGCCAGCAGCGTAGGAAGGACAGGAAGAGTCAGGACCGGGGAGCTGTTTTTT. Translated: CASSVGRTGRVRTGELFF.

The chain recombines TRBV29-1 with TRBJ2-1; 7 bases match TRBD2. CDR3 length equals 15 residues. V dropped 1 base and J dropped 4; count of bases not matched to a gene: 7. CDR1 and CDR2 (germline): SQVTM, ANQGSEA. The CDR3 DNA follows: TGCAGCGTTGAAGCGACTAGCACGGCATACAATGAGCAGTTCTTC. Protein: CSVEATSTAYNEQFF.

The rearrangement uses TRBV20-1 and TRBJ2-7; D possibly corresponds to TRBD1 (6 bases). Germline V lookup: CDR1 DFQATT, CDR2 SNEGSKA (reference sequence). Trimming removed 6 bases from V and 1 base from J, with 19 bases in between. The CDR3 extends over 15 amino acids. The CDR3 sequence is CSAPDRSQTSYEQYF. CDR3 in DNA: TGCAGTGCCCCTGACAGGTCGCAAACGTCCTACGAGCAGTACTTC.